This paragraph reports one T cell receptor (beta chain). Assay: immunoSEQ multiplex PCR; the TCRdb copy retains only in-frame clones and omits some. This sample has under 250,000 clones; 83% occur once, and the top ten carry 8.6%. Looked up from germline, CDR1 is SNHLY and CDR2 is FYNNEI. The CDR3 is 15 residues long. The J segment lost 3 bases and the V segment lost 2 bases, leaving 2 bases of the junction unmatched. This sample was taken from a study of blood T cell repertoires in COVID-19. The chain joins TRBV2 to TRBJ2-7; 12 nucleotides align to TRBD2. Material: peripheral blood. The receptor was isolated from a man aged 40-49 years with active or convalescent COVID-19. This chain's CDR3 is CASSERTSGNYEQYF. CDR3 in DNA: TGTGCCAGCAGTGAAAGGACTAGCGGGAACTACGAGCAGTACTTC. The variable domain in full, completed from reference TRBV2 and TRBJ2-7, reads EPEVTQTPSHQVTQMGQEVILRCVPISNHLYFYWYRQILGQKVEFLVSFYNNEISEKSEIFDDQFSVERPDGSNFTLKIRSTKLEDSAMYFCASSERTSGNYEQYFGPGTRLTVT.